This is a list of T cell receptor beta chains from one sample in a study of OX40 agonist ivuxolimab in advanced cancers. Here immunoSEQ multiplex PCR was the method, and the copy in TCRdb shows in-frame clones only, minus some. The data show some 80,000 clones, 85% seen once. The sample was CD4+ or CD8+ T cells sorted from blood, taken in a trial of the OX40 agonist ivuxolimab. Every receptor here comes from an adult with an advanced solid tumor such as melanoma, head and neck, liver or kidney cancer. Each CDR3 is given with its conserved first and last residue. The order of the fields is CDR3 protein, CDR3 DNA, D gene, J gene, V gene, CDR3 length. D genes are given only for firm matches.

cdr3_aa: CASSMGLGAETQYF
cdr3_nt: TGCGCCAGCAGCATGGGACTAGGGGCCGAGACCCAGTACTTC
d_call: TRBD2
j_call: TRBJ2-5
v_call: TRBV5-1
cdr3_length: 14

cdr3_aa: CASSLTGLVGEETQYF
cdr3_nt: TGTGCCAGCAGCTTAACGGGGCTAGTCGGTGAGGAGACCCAGTACTTC
d_call: NA
j_call: TRBJ2-5
v_call: TRBV7-3
cdr3_length: 16

cdr3_aa: CASSLQGAGGYTF
cdr3_nt: TGTGCCAGCAGCTTACAGGGGGCTGGTGGCTACACCTTC
d_call: TRBD1
j_call: TRBJ1-2
v_call: TRBV11-2
cdr3_length: 13

cdr3_aa: CATSRVQKGGYTF
cdr3_nt: TGTGCCACCAGCAGAGTCCAGAAAGGGGGCTACACCTTC
d_call: NA
j_call: TRBJ1-2
v_call: TRBV15
cdr3_length: 13

cdr3_aa: CASRPAPLYGYTF
cdr3_nt: TGTGCCAGCAGGCCCGCCCCGTTGTATGGCTACACCTTC
d_call: NA
j_call: TRBJ1-2
v_call: TRBV27
cdr3_length: 13

cdr3_aa: CASSPSGGRGYGYTF
cdr3_nt: TGTGCCAGCAGCCCCTCGGGTGGAAGAGGGTATGGCTACACCTTC
d_call: NA
j_call: TRBJ1-2
v_call: TRBV5-4
cdr3_length: 15

cdr3_aa: CASSLALGGQRSGNTIYF
cdr3_nt: TGTGCCAGCAGCTTGGCTCTTGGGGGACAGCGCTCTGGAAACACCATATATTTT
d_call: TRBD1
j_call: TRBJ1-3
v_call: TRBV5-5
cdr3_length: 18

cdr3_aa: CASSLQIGNTIYF
cdr3_nt: TGTGCCAGCAGCTTACAAATTGGAAACACCATATATTTT
d_call: NA
j_call: TRBJ1-3
v_call: TRBV7-9
cdr3_length: 13

cdr3_aa: CASSQSRWETQYF
cdr3_nt: TGCGCCAGCAGCCAAAGTAGGTGGGAGACCCAGTACTTC
d_call: NA
j_call: TRBJ2-5
v_call: TRBV4-3
cdr3_length: 13

cdr3_aa: CASTKSTPGTGGREQYF
cdr3_nt: TGTGCCAGCACCAAATCGACACCAGGGACAGGGGGACGGGAGCAGTACTTC
d_call: TRBD1
j_call: TRBJ2-7
v_call: TRBV5-4
cdr3_length: 17

cdr3_aa: CASRRRQLYGYTF
cdr3_nt: TGTGCCAGCAGACGACGACAGCTTTATGGCTACACCTTC
d_call: NA
j_call: TRBJ1-2
v_call: TRBV6-5
cdr3_length: 13